This entry concerns a single T cell receptor beta chain. TCRdb's copy holds only in-frame clones and misses some; the assay was immunoSEQ multiplex PCR. The sample has 30,000 to 40,000 clones; about 89% are singletons. This specimen comes from a study of blood T cell repertoires in COVID-19. Germline assignment: CDR1 LGHNA and CDR2 YSLEER. The length of the CDR3 is 14 residues. The V end lost 4 bases, the J end lost 3 bases, and 12 bases lay between the germline ends. The rearrangement uses TRBV4-3 and TRBJ1-2; TRBD1 might be the D (5 bases). The source material was peripheral blood. The clonotype originates from a man aged 70-80 years with active COVID-19. In DNA, the CDR3 is TGCGCCAGCAGCCCAACTTGGGGGGACTATGGCTACACCTTC. This gives the protein CASSPTWGDYGYTF.